These T cell receptor beta chains were read from a single sample in a study of cytomegalovirus exposure and HLA in healthy donors. This table comes from immunoSEQ multiplex PCR, and its TCRdb copy is limited to in-frame clones, with some not included. The repertoire holds 35,000 to 50,000 clones, with 60% to 75% as singletons. Source material: PBMCs. These receptor sequences come from a man aged 35 to 55 in good health and CMV-seronegative. Each CDR3 is given with its conserved first and last residue. Clone size is shown for a subset of rows, as once, few, many or a class of expanded clone.

v_call: TRBV27; j_call: TRBJ2-3; clone_size: -; cdr3_aa: CASSRTGGKTDTQYF
v_call: TRBV5-1; j_call: TRBJ1-2; clone_size: few; cdr3_aa: CASSSDSAYNYGYTF
v_call: TRBV7-9; j_call: TRBJ1-2; clone_size: few; cdr3_aa: CASSLGTGSDGYTF
v_call: TRBV7-2; j_call: TRBJ1-2; clone_size: -; cdr3_aa: CASSLGVSGGYTF
v_call: TRBV7-2; j_call: TRBJ1-4; clone_size: -; cdr3_aa: CASSLAGGGDNEKLFF
v_call: TRBV19; j_call: TRBJ2-1; clone_size: -; cdr3_aa: CASRTGAIWFF
v_call: TRBV9; j_call: TRBJ1-3; clone_size: -; cdr3_aa: CASSVDGSSGNTIYF
v_call: TRBV6-5; j_call: TRBJ2-1; clone_size: -; cdr3_aa: CASSYYPSGTYNEQFF
v_call: TRBV7-2; j_call: TRBJ2-7; clone_size: -; cdr3_aa: CASSPAGGRYEQYF
v_call: TRBV18; j_call: TRBJ2-7; clone_size: -; cdr3_aa: CASSPSQGAYEQYF
v_call: TRBV29-1; j_call: -; clone_size: -; cdr3_aa: CSVGTGAGTYEQYF
v_call: TRBV5-1; j_call: TRBJ2-5; clone_size: once; cdr3_aa: CASSPWGQAQETQYF
v_call: TRBV29-1; j_call: TRBJ2-7; clone_size: -; cdr3_aa: CSVTTSGVREQYF
v_call: TRBV5-1; j_call: TRBJ2-5; clone_size: -; cdr3_aa: CASSLALQVETQYF
v_call: TRBV28; j_call: TRBJ2-7; clone_size: -; cdr3_aa: CASSTGQGAFEQYF
v_call: TRBV2; j_call: TRBJ2-7; clone_size: -; cdr3_aa: CASNRDRSYEQYF
v_call: TRBV28; j_call: TRBJ1-2; clone_size: -; cdr3_aa: CAGCKGTGVYGYTF
v_call: TRBV19; j_call: TRBJ1-1; clone_size: -; cdr3_aa: CASSNSPGTNTEAFF
v_call: TRBV30; j_call: TRBJ1-4; clone_size: -; cdr3_aa: CAWTSRSPNEKLFF
v_call: TRBV18; j_call: TRBJ1-1; clone_size: -; cdr3_aa: CASSPSGGNTEAFF
v_call: TRBV9; j_call: TRBJ1-2; clone_size: -; cdr3_aa: CASSVDVVDSYGYTF
v_call: TRBV28; j_call: TRBJ1-2; clone_size: -; cdr3_aa: CASSDSNYGYTF
v_call: TRBV5-4; j_call: TRBJ2-5; clone_size: -; cdr3_aa: CASPRRGETQYF
v_call: TRBV4-1; j_call: TRBJ2-5; clone_size: -; cdr3_aa: CASSLAGRPETQYF
v_call: TRBV4-1; j_call: TRBJ2-1; clone_size: -; cdr3_aa: CASSGGTEPYNEQFF
v_call: TRBV5-5; j_call: TRBJ1-6; clone_size: few; cdr3_aa: CASSLHGGNSPLHF
v_call: TRBV11-1; j_call: TRBJ2-2; clone_size: -; cdr3_aa: CASSETSGGVNTGELFF
v_call: TRBV6-1; j_call: TRBJ2-1; clone_size: few; cdr3_aa: CASGQGQGAKNEQFF
v_call: TRBV10-3; j_call: TRBJ2-7; clone_size: -; cdr3_aa: CAATPSGGFYEQYF
v_call: TRBV5-1; j_call: TRBJ2-5; clone_size: -; cdr3_aa: CASSKTGGEETQYF
v_call: TRBV2; j_call: TRBJ1-6; clone_size: -; cdr3_aa: CASSEQGARSGSPLHF
v_call: TRBV27; j_call: TRBJ1-2; clone_size: -; cdr3_aa: CASRQQGAGGYTF
v_call: TRBV11-2; j_call: TRBJ2-5; clone_size: -; cdr3_aa: CASSSFGGGQETQYF
v_call: TRBV21-1; j_call: TRBJ1-1; clone_size: -; cdr3_aa: CASSKEGGPTGWTEAFF
v_call: TRBV9; j_call: TRBJ2-1; clone_size: -; cdr3_aa: CASSVRDLYNEQFF
v_call: TRBV5-6; j_call: TRBJ1-4; clone_size: -; cdr3_aa: CASSLLGGRSDEKLFF
v_call: TRBV29-1; j_call: TRBJ2-5; clone_size: -; cdr3_aa: CSVASGGARETQYF
v_call: TRBV4-3; j_call: TRBJ2-1; clone_size: medium-sized; cdr3_aa: CASSQTSGGSYNEQFF
v_call: TRBV28; j_call: TRBJ2-5; clone_size: -; cdr3_aa: CASSRARVETQYF
v_call: TRBV7-8; j_call: TRBJ2-7; clone_size: -; cdr3_aa: CASSPRGTGAYEQYF